The 12 T cell receptor beta chains below all came from one sample that was sequenced in a study of response to subunit inactivated influenza vaccine. Via MiXCR, TCRdb re-called the RT-PCR reads, giving one row per CDR3 protein. Of some 800,000 distinct CDR3 sequences detected, over 20% appear once; the ten largest clones hold more than 8.5%. This specimen consisted of PBMCs from blood, obtained 5 days after vaccination. Receptors originate from a man between 50 and 59 years old who received an inactivated influenza vaccine.

In its sample, this clonotype was seen many times. The rearrangement links TRBV4-2 to TRBJ2-3, with TRBD2 matching 8 bases. V was clipped by 4 bases and J by 6 bases; unmatched bases: 6. Per germline, CDR1 LGHNA and CDR2 YNFKEQ. This CDR3 spans 14 amino acids. This CDR3 reads CASSPGLAGDTQYF. The CDR3, as DNA: TGTGCCAGCAGCCCAGGACTAGCAGGCGATACGCAGTATTTT.

This clonotype was recorded a few times. The gene calls are TRBV5-1 and TRBJ2-7, with D tentatively TRBD2 (5 bases). The CDR3 is 13 amino acids. Germline-derived CDR1 and CDR2 are SGHRS and YFSETQ. Trimming pared 4 bases from V and 7 bases from J, leaving 15 bases between. CDR3: CASSPLRREEQYF. Written as DNA, the CDR3 is TGCGCCAGCAGCCCACTTCGACGGGAAGAGCAGTACTTC.

This clonotype was observed a single time. The chain employs TRBV6-6 and TRBJ2-7; D not certain. The length of the CDR3 is 13 residues. Germline lookup yields CDR1 MNHNY and CDR2 SVGAGI (reference sequence). V lost 2 bases and J lost 3, with 8 bases in between. CDR3: CASSYKGIYEQYF. The CDR3, as DNA: TGTGCCAGCAGTTACAAAGGCATCTACGAGCAGTACTTC.

The V call is TRBV4-2, the J call TRBJ1-6; D perhaps matches TRBD1 (6 bases). V gave up 0 bases and J gave up 3 bases, with 9 bases separating them. CDR1 is LGHNA and CDR2 is YNFKEQ in the germline V gene. The CDR3 runs to 16 residues. CDR3 residues: CASSQDQQGYNSPLHF. Written as DNA, the CDR3 is TGTGCCAGCAGCCAAGATCAACAGGGCTATAATTCACCCCTCCACTTT.

This clonotype was observed at least ten times. This chain links TRBV5-6 with TRBJ2-1, with D tentatively TRBD1 or TRBD2 (10 bases each). The germline V gene has CDR1 SGHDT and CDR2 YYEEEE. V was trimmed by 4 bases and J by 5 bases, leaving 31 bases between them. CDR3 size: 20 residues. CDR3 nucleotides: TGTGCCAGCAGCCCCGTGACAGGGGGCATCGGGACTAGCGCCGACAATGAGCAGTTCTTC. Translation: CASSPVTGGIGTSADNEQFF.

This clonotype was counted ten times or more. V is TRBV29-1 and J is TRBJ1-2; D unclear. The germline V gene encodes CDR1 SQVTM and CDR2 ANQGSEA. The CDR3 extends over 9 amino acids. V was cut by 3 bases and J by 4 bases, with 0 bases left in between. The CDR3, as DNA: TGCAGCGTTGACTATGGCTACACCTTC. It encodes CSVDYGYTF.

This clonotype has a count of ten or more. The V call is TRBV7-2, the J call TRBJ2-4; D remains ambiguous. V was pared by 4 bases and J by 2 bases, with 6 bases between. The CDR3 sequence is 13 residues long. Germline assignment: CDR1 SGHTA and CDR2 FQGNSA. In DNA, the CDR3 is TGTGCCAGCAGCTCCGAACCCAAAAACATTCAGTACTTC. Its protein is CASSSEPKNIQYF.

This clonotype showed up just a few times. The chain has TRBV20-1 and TRBJ2-5; 7 bases line up with TRBD2. Germline V lookup: CDR1 DFQATT, CDR2 SNEGSKA (reference sequence). The ends lost 3 bases at V and 2 bases at J; junction bases unmatched: 9. The CDR3 runs to 15 residues. This chain's CDR3 is CSARQSTSAQETQYF. The CDR3 coding sequence is TGCAGTGCTAGGCAATCAACTAGCGCTCAAGAGACCCAGTACTTC.

This clonotype occurred a few times. The CDR3 nucleotides read TGCAGTGCTGACAGGGAACCCGACACTGAAGCTTTCTTT. It specifies CSADREPDTEAFF. The chain combines TRBV20-1 with TRBJ1-1, with 7 bases aligning to TRBD1. Trimming cost V 5 bases and J 3 bases; bases outside gene matches: 6. The CDR3 totals 13 residues. Germline lookup yields CDR1 DFQATT and CDR2 SNEGSKA (reference sequence).

The genes are TRBV19 and TRBJ2-1; 7 bases line up with TRBD2. V gave up 0 bases and J gave up 4 bases; unmatched junction bases: 9. The CDR3 runs to 17 residues. Per the germline V gene, CDR1 is LNHDA and CDR2 is SQIVND (reference sequence). The CDR3 protein is CASSIDLASGAYNEQFF. As DNA, the CDR3 is TGTGCCAGTAGTATAGATCTCGCTAGCGGAGCTTACAATGAGCAGTTCTTC.

This clonotype turned up a few times. The chain joins TRBV7-2 to TRBJ2-7; 8 positions agree with TRBD1. The CDR3 sequence is 15 residues long. Unmatched junction bases numbered 10, after V lost 2 bases and J lost 7 bases. The germline gives CDR1 SGHTA, CDR2 FQGNSA. DNA for the CDR3: TGTGCCAGCAGCTTAACCTGGGACAGGCCCAAAGAGCAGTACTTC. Translation gives CASSLTWDRPKEQYF.

The chain couples TRBV6-6 to TRBJ2-7; possibly TRBD2 for D (5 bases). Germline values: CDR1 MNHNY, CDR2 SVGAGI (reference sequence). V was shortened by 5 bases and J by 2 bases, with 10 bases between the two germline ends. There are 13 residues in the CDR3. CDR3 protein: CASSKLEAYEQYF. CDR3 bases: TGTGCCAGCAGTAAACTAGAGGCCTACGAGCAGTACTTC.